Following are 22 T cell receptor beta chains from one sample sequenced in a study of prognosis after radiotherapy for stage I lung cancer. From genomic DNA, two-round multiplex PCR was used to amplify TCR beta CDR3. Primers were specific to each TRBV and TRBJ gene in first-round PCR. TCRdb used MiXCR to reprocess the multiplex PCR reads, holding one entry per CDR3 protein. The sample contains 50,000 or so distinct CDR3 sequences, roughly 36% of which appear only once. The sample in question was PBMCs, obtained before or after stereotactic body radiation therapy (not recorded which). Receptor source: a donor of 50 years or more with non-small cell lung cancer.

In this sample, this clonotype turned up many times. The chain uses TRBV9 and TRBJ2-7; 7 bases are a match to TRBD2. V shed 3 bases and J 0 bases; nucleotides not matched to a gene: 3. The CDR3 covers 14 residues. CDR1 and CDR2 (germline): SGDLS, YYNGEE. The CDR3 region has the DNA TGTGCCAGCAGCGGAGGCGGGAGCTCCTACGAGCAGTACTTC. It yields the protein CASSGGGSSYEQYF. The entire variable domain, with the rest obtained from reference TRBV9 and TRBJ2-7, is as follows: DSGVTQTPKHLITATGQRVTLRCSPRSGDLSVYWYQQSLDQGLQFLIQYYNGEERAKGNILERFSAQQFPDLHSELNLSSLELGDSALYFCASSGGGSSYEQYFGPGTRLTVT.

In this sample, this clonotype turned up many times. V gene TRBV12-5 combines with J gene TRBJ1-1; TRBD1 might be the D (6 bases). In germline, CDR1 is LGHNT, CDR2 FRNRAP. There are 13 residues in the CDR3. V lost 7 bases, J lost 5 bases, and 14 bases lay in between. CDR3: CASVARGGTEAFF. CDR3 nucleotide sequence: TGTGCTAGTGTAGCCAGGGGCGGTACTGAAGCTTTCTTT. Drawing the rest from reference TRBV12-5 and TRBJ1-1, the complete variable domain is DARVTQTPRHKVTEMGQEVTMRCQPILGHNTVFWYRQTMMQGLELLAYFRNRAPLDDSGMPKDRFSAEMPDATLATLKIQPSEPRDSAVYFCASVARGGTEAFFGQGTRLTVV.

This clonotype showed up many times. The chain carries TRBV27 and TRBJ1-4; D gene unclear. This CDR3 spans 14 amino acids. V gave up 6 bases and J gave up 6 bases, with 14 bases separating them. Germline V lookup: CDR1 MNHEY, CDR2 SMNVEV (reference sequence). The CDR3 DNA sequence: TGTGCCAGCAGCTTCGGCGGGCGGGATGAAAAACTGTTTTTT. This translates into CASSFGGRDEKLFF.

In this sample, this clonotype turned up many times. The chain carries TRBV10-3 and TRBJ1-1, with D possibly being TRBD1 (6 bases). V lost 4 bases, J lost 1 base, and 7 bases lay in between. The germline V gene has CDR1 ENHRY and CDR2 SYGVKD. The CDR3 is 13 residues long. DNA for the CDR3: TGTGCCATCAGTGCACAGGGGAACACTGAAGCTTTCTTT. It is translated as CAISAQGNTEAFF.

This CDR3 reads CASSIVLSRGIGQPQHF. The CDR3 DNA sequence: TGTGCCAGTAGTATAGTTCTTAGCAGGGGAATAGGGCAGCCCCAGCATTTT. V and J are TRBV19 and TRBJ1-5; TRBD1 might be the D (6 bases). V gave up 1 base and J gave up 7 bases, with 20 bases separating them. This CDR3 contains 17 residues. The germline gives CDR1 LNHDA, CDR2 SQIVND (reference sequence).

Ten or more counts support this clonotype. The chain combines TRBV6-1 with TRBJ2-1, with TRBD2 identical over 12 bases. With V trimmed by 4 bases and J by 5 bases, 0 bases remained unmatched. The V gene's germline CDR1 is MNHNS and CDR2 SASEGT. The CDR3 totals 14 residues. The CDR3 region is CASSGTSGNNEQFF. The CDR3 bases are TGTGCCAGCAGTGGGACTAGCGGGAACAATGAGCAGTTCTTC.

This chain uses TRBV28 with TRBJ2-7; a possible D gene is TRBD1 (6 bases). V lost 8 bases to trimming and J lost 13 bases, with 30 bases between them. The CDR3 has 15 amino acids. CDR1 MDHEN and CDR2 SYDVKM come from the germline V gene. Here the CDR3 reads CASCPLNTGSGGHYF. For the CDR3, the DNA is TGTGCCAGCTGTCCGCTAAATACAGGGTCTGGCGGGCATTACTTC.

This clonotype was seen a single time. The chain uses TRBV6-1 and TRBJ2-2; D ambiguous. The ends were cut back, 1 base at V and 0 bases at J, with 9 bases in the middle. The CDR3 length is 16 residues. Germline V gene sequence: CDR1 MNHNS, CDR2 SASEGT. The CDR3 coding sequence is TGTGCCAGCAGTGAAGTAACCGGATCGAACACCGGGGAGCTGTTTTTT. The encoded protein is CASSEVTGSNTGELFF.

This clonotype was found many times. The chain combines TRBV12-3 or TRBV12-4 with TRBJ1-4; TRBD1 matches at 7 bases. The CDR3 runs to 13 residues. Trimming at V came to 6 bases and at J to 10 bases, leaving 8 bases not matched to a gene. The CDR3: CASSPGQVGKLFF. In DNA form, the CDR3 reads TGTGCCAGCAGCCCCGGACAGGTCGGAAAACTGTTTTTT.

In the case of this clonotype: A much larger clone lies one base from this, so it may be a read error. The CDR3 DNA reads as TGTGCCAGCAGCTATCTCCCGGGACTGGTACTAGAAAAACTGTTTTTT. It specifies CASSYLPGLVLEKLFF. The J gene is TRBJ1-4, the V gene TRBV7-9, with D possibly being TRBD1 (5 bases). Germline V lookup: CDR1 SEHNR, CDR2 FQNEAQ (reference sequence). Trimming cost V 4 bases and J 8 bases, with 20 bases left between them. This CDR3 region has 16 residues.

A remark on this clonotype: This may arise from a read error, as a much more abundant clone is one base away. V usage is TRBV29-1 and J usage is TRBJ2-2; D is perhaps TRBD2 (6 bases). The length of the CDR3 is 14 residues. Trimming took off 3 bases at V and 0 bases at J, with 8 bases between the two ends. CDR1 is SQVTM, CDR2 ANQGSEA, per germline. The CDR3: CSVDRGTNTGELFF. Here the CDR3 DNA reads TGCAGCGTTGATCGCGGGACGAACACCGGGGAGCTGTTTTTT.

This clonotype was seen ten or more times. This rearrangement joins TRBV28 to TRBJ1-5; 11 positions agree with TRBD1. Germline CDR1 is MDHEN and CDR2 is SYDVKM. V shed 4 bases and J 4 bases; nucleotides not matched to a gene: 6. The CDR3 runs 16 residues. CDR3 nucleotides: TGTGCCAGCAGTTACGGACAGGGGGCTAATAATCAGCCCCAGCATTTT. It translates to CASSYGQGANNQPQHF.

The chain has TRBV7-9 and TRBJ2-4; D not certain. Germline CDR1 SEHNR, CDR2 FQNEAQ (reference sequence). The CDR3 has 13 residues. Deletions cut 3 bases from V and 5 bases from J, with 8 bases between. The CDR3 DNA sequence: TGTGCCAGCAGCTTCAGCGCCCAAAACATTCAGTACTTC. Translating gives CASSFSAQNIQYF.

The V call is TRBV11-3, the J call TRBJ2-3; a weak D match, TRBD1 (6 bases). Germline V gene data show CDR1 as SGHNT and CDR2 as YENEEA. Between the trimmed V and J ends, which lost 9 bases and 2 bases, there was a span of 18 bases. This CDR3 is built from 15 residues. The CDR3 loop reads CARSPNRAPTDTQYF. The CDR3, as DNA: TGTGCCAGAAGCCCCAACAGGGCACCCACAGATACGCAGTATTTT.

This clonotype was seen ten or more times. The V gene is TRBV19, the J gene TRBJ2-2; maybe TRBD2 (6 bases). The germline V gene has CDR1 LNHDA and CDR2 SQIVND (reference sequence). The length of the CDR3 is 14 residues. V lost 7 bases, J lost 8 bases, and 17 bases lay in between. The CDR3 DNA reads TGTGCCAGTAATAGTGCACTAGCATTGGGGGAGCTGTTTTTT. It translates to CASNSALALGELFF.

This clonotype occurred many times. This may be a read error, as it is one base from a much larger clone. DNA of the CDR3: TGCGCCAGCAGCTTGGGTCGGGGCGAGCAGTACTTC. It specifies CASSLGRGEQYF. The chain recombines TRBV5-1 with TRBJ2-7, with a weak D call TRBD2 (5 bases). Germline V gene lookup returns CDR1 SGHRS and CDR2 YFSETQ. V gave up 0 bases and J gave up 6 bases, with 7 bases separating them. This CDR3 spans 12 amino acids.

This clonotype was seen ten or more times. J is TRBJ2-1 and V is TRBV29-1; 12 nucleotides agree with TRBD2. J gave up 5 bases and V 2 bases, and 7 bases lay outside the gene matches. The V gene's germline CDR1 is SQVTM and CDR2 ANQGSEA. This CDR3 has 16 residues. CDR3 DNA: TGCAGCGTTGAAAAGACTAGCGGGAGAGTTGACAATGAGCAGTTCTTC. Translating gives CSVEKTSGRVDNEQFF.

This chain uses TRBV5-1 with TRBJ2-5; TRBD1 aligns across 8 bases. The V gene end was trimmed by 4 bases and the J gene end by 1 base; junction bases not matched to a gene: 3. This CDR3 has 14 amino acids. In germline, CDR1 is SGHRS, CDR2 YFSETQ. DNA of the CDR3: TGCGCCAGCAGCCCGGGACAGGTCCAAGAGACCCAGTACTTC. It yields the protein CASSPGQVQETQYF. Filled out from reference TRBV5-1 and TRBJ2-5, the complete variable domain reads KAGVTQTPRYLIKTRGQQVTLSCSPISGHRSVSWYQQTPGQGLQFLFEYFSETQRNKGNFPGRFSGRQFSNSRSEMNVSTLELGDSALYLCASSPGQVQETQYFGPGTRLLVL.

In its sample, this clonotype was seen many times. The gene calls are TRBV12-3 or TRBV12-4 and TRBJ2-7, with TRBD1 as a possible D gene (6 bases). There are 20 residues in the CDR3. Trimming removed 6 bases from V and 3 bases from J, with 33 bases in between. This CDR3 reads CASSRERNRVPFGPLYEQYF. The CDR3 coding sequence is TGTGCCAGCAGCCGCGAGAGAAACAGGGTTCCCTTTGGGCCCCTCTACGAGCAGTACTTC.

The CDR3 here is CAISQWVVRRRGDYGYTF. The CDR3, as DNA: TGTGCCATCAGTCAATGGGTGGTGCGTAGGAGGGGGGACTATGGCTACACCTTC. The V call is TRBV10-3, the J call TRBJ1-2, with TRBD1 as a possible D gene (6 bases). V lost 5 bases and J lost 3, with 25 bases in between. The CDR3 covers 18 residues. Per germline, CDR1 ENHRY and CDR2 SYGVKD.

This clonotype is a singleton in its sample. This chain links TRBV5-4 with TRBJ1-1; TRBD1 aligns across 9 bases. The J segment lost 6 bases and the V segment lost 5 bases, leaving 14 bases of the junction unmatched. Germline lookup yields CDR1 SGHNT and CDR2 YYREEE (reference sequence). The CDR3 is 16 residues long. Here the CDR3 DNA reads TGTGCCAGCAGTCAAGAACAGGGGGCTTTCGGTCCTGAAGCTTTCTTT. This sequence encodes CASSQEQGAFGPEAFF.

Many counts were recorded for this clonotype. This chain joins TRBV7-2 and TRBJ2-5; no definite D call. This CDR3 comprises 10 residues. V was shortened by 4 bases and J by 5 bases, with 2 bases between the two germline ends. CDR1 and CDR2 (germline): SGHTA, FQGNSA. This chain's CDR3 is CASSSETQYF. The CDR3 coding sequence is TGTGCCAGCAGCTCTGAGACCCAGTACTTC.